This TCR beta chain comes out of a study of blood T cells in healthy people across ages. Details on this clonotype: Antigen specificity is unknown.

Using a J-beta primer mix together with a sample-barcoded 5' primer, a second PCR was run for about 6 to 12 cycles. A template-switch adaptor with 12 random nucleotides tagged each cDNA molecule. TCRdb re-called the 5' RACE reads with MiXCR, one entry per CDR3 protein. The table has about 1.4 million distinct CDR3 sequences, 59% seen once. Donors each provided roughly 9.6 milliliters of peripheral blood. Study results and limitations: Diversity figures derived from one million T cells were judged to underestimate the true value. Correlation between TCR beta diversity and naive T cell percentage was strong.

CDR1 is SGHAT and CDR2 is FQNNGV in the germline V gene. CDR3 length equals 15 residues. Trimming at V came to 3 bases and at J to 7 bases, leaving 7 bases not matched to a gene. This TCR came from a man between 18 and 35 years old in good health. The chain combines TRBV11-2 with TRBJ2-1, with TRBD2 matching over 9 bases. Input material: blood. The CDR3 reads CASSFPGLARNEQFF. CDR3 nucleotide sequence: TGTGCCAGCAGCTTCCCGGGACTAGCTCGGAATGAGCAGTTCTTC.